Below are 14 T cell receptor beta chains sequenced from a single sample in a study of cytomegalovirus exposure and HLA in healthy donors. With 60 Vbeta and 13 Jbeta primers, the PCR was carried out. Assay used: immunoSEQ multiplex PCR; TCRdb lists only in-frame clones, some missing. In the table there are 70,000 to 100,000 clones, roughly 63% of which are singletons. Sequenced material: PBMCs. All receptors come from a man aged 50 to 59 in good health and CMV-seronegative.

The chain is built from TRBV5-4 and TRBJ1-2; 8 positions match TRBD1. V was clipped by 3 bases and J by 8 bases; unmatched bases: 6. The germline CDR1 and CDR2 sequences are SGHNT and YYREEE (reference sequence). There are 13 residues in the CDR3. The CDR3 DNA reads TGTGCCAGCAGCTATAAACAGGGGGTCGGCTACACCTTC. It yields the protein CASSYKQGVGYTF.

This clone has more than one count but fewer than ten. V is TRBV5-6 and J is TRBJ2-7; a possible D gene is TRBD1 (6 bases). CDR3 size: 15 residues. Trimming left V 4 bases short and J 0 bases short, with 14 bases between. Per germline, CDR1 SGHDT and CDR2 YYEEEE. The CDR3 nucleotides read TGTGCCAGCAGCGTCACAGGGATCAGCTCCTACGAGCAGTACGTC. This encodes CASSVTGISSYEQYV.

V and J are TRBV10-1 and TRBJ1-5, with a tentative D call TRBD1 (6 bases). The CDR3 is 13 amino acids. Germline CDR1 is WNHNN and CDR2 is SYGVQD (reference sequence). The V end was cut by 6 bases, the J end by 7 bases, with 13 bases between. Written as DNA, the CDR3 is TGCGCCAGCAGCCATAAACAGGGACAGCCCCAGCATTTT. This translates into CASSHKQGQPQHF.

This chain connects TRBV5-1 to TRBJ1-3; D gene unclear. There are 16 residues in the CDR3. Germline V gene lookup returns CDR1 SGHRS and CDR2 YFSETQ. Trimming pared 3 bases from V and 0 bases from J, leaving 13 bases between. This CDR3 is CASSSGPSASGNTIYF. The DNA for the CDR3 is TGCGCCAGCAGCTCCGGTCCCAGCGCCTCTGGAAACACCATATATTTT. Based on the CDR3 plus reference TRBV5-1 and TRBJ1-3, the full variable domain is KAGVTQTPRYLIKTRGQQVTLSCSPISGHRSVSWYQQTPGQGLQFLFEYFSETQRNKGNFPGRFSGRQFSNSRSEMNVSTLELGDSALYLCASSSGPSASGNTIYFGEGSWLTVV.

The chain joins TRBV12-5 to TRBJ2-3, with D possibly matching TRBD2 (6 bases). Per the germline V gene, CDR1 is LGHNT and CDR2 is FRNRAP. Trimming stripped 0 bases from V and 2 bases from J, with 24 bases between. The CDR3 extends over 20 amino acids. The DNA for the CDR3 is TGTGCTAGTGGTTTGGTACGGGGGATGGCGACGAACCGAAACACAGATACGCAGTATTTT. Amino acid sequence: CASGLVRGMATNRNTDTQYF.

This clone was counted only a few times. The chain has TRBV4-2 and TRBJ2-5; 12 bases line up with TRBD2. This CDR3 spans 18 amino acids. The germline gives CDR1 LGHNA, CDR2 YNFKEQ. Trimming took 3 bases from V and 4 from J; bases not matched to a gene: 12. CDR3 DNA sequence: TGTGCCAGCAGCCAGGTGACTAGCGGGAGTTGGGTAGCAGAGACCCAGTACTTC. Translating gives CASSQVTSGSWVAETQYF.

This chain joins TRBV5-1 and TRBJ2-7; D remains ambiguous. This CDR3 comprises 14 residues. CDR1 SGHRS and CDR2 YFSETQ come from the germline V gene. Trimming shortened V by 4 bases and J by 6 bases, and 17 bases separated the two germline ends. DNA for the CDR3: TGCGCCAGCAGCGTGTCTACAGTTGGGCCCGAGCAGTACTTC. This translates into CASSVSTVGPEQYF.

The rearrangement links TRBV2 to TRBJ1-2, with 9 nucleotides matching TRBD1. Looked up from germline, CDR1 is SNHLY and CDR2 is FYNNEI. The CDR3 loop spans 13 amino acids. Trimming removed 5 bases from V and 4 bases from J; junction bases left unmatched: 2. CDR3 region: CASSSDRGYGYTF. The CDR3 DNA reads TGTGCCAGCAGTTCGGACAGGGGCTATGGCTACACCTTC.

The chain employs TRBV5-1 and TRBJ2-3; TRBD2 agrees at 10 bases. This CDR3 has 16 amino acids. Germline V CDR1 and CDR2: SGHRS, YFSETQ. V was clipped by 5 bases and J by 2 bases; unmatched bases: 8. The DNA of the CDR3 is TGCGCCAGCAGGACCTTAGCGGGAGGAGTCACAGATACGCAGTATTTT. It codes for CASRTLAGGVTDTQYF.

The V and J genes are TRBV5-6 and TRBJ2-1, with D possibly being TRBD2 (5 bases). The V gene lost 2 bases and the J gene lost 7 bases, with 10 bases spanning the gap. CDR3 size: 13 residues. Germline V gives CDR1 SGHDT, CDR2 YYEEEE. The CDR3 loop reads CASSFLEANEQFF. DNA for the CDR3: TGTGCCAGCAGCTTCTTGGAGGCGAATGAGCAGTTCTTC. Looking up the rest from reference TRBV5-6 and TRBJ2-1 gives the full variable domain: DAGVTQSPTHLIKTRGQQVTLRCSPKSGHDTVSWYQQALGQGPQFIFQYYEEEERQRGNFPDRFSGHQFPNYSSELNVNALLLGDSALYLCASSFLEANEQFFGPGTRLTVL.

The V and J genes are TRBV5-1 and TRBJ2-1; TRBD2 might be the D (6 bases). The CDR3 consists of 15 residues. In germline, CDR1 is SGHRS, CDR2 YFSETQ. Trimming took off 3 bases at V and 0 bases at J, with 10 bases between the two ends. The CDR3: CASSSELASYNEQFF. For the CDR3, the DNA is TGCGCCAGCAGCTCTGAACTAGCCTCCTACAATGAGCAGTTCTTC.

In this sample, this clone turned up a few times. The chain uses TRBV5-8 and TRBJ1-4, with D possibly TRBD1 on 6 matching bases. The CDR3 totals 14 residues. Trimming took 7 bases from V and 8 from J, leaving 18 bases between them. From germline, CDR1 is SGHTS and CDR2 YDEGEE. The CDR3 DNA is TGTGCCAGCGTGCCCAGGGGTGGATACGAAAAACTGTTTTTT. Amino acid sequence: CASVPRGGYEKLFF.

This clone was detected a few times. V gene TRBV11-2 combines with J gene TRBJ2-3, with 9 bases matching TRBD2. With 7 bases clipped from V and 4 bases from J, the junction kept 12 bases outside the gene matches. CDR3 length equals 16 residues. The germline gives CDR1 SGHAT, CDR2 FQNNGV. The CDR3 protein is CASTLLGRGGADTQYF. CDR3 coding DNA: TGTGCCAGCACCCTTCTTGGGCGGGGGGGCGCAGATACGCAGTATTTT.

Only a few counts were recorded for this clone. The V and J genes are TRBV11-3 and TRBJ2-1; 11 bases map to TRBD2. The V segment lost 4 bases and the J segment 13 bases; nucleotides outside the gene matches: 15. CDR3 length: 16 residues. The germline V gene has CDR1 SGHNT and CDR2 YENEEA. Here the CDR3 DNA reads TGTGCCAGCAGCTCCCGGGGTATGGTAGCGGGAGGGTCACAGTTCTTC. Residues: CASSSRGMVAGGSQFF.